Listed below are T cell receptor beta chains from one sample, sequenced in a study of T cells in Graves' hyperthyroidism and ophthalmopathy. Each CDR3 protein is one row after TCRdb ran MiXCR on the multiplex PCR reads. Seen here are 620,000 or so distinct CDR3 sequences, approximately 15% observed once, and the top ten hold under 15%. Sequencing was done on a sample of blood. These TCRs come from a woman aged 50 to 65 with Graves' ophthalmopathy. The CDR3 runs from the conserved cysteine through the conserved F or W. A D gene is named only where the DNA matches it firmly. Clone size is not always given. Where it is, it says once, few, many or a class for expanded clones.

d_gene: -
v_gene: TRBV7-2
abundance: many
j_gene: TRBJ2-3
CDR3aa: CASSPSTSRGDTQYF
CDR3nt: TGTGCCAGCAGCCCCTCGACTAGTCGAGGAGATACGCAGTATTTT

d_gene: TRBD2
v_gene: TRBV7-2
abundance: many
j_gene: TRBJ2-3
CDR3aa: CASSFRSGGTDTQYF
CDR3nt: TGTGCCAGCAGCTTTCGTAGCGGGGGCACAGATACGCAGTATTTT

d_gene: TRBD1
v_gene: TRBV27
abundance: -
j_gene: TRBJ1-6
CDR3aa: CASSLRALTGQGNVSPLHF
CDR3nt: TGTGCCAGCAGTTTACGAGCCCTAACCGGACAGGGTAATGTTTCACCCCTCCACTTT

d_gene: TRBD2
v_gene: TRBV24-1
abundance: few
j_gene: TRBJ2-1
CDR3aa: CATSGTSGVFKQFF
CDR3nt: TGTGCCACCAGTGGTACTAGCGGGGTCTTTAAGCAGTTCTTC

d_gene: -
v_gene: TRBV11-3
abundance: many
j_gene: TRBJ1-1
CDR3aa: CASSLGAVNTEAFF
CDR3nt: TGTGCCAGCAGCCTGGGTGCCGTGAACACTGAAGCTTTCTTT

d_gene: -
v_gene: TRBV18
abundance: many
j_gene: TRBJ2-3
CDR3aa: CASSPPNIARTTDTQYF
CDR3nt: TGTGCCAGCTCACCACCAAATATTGCCAGAACCACAGATACGCAGTATTTT

d_gene: TRBD1
v_gene: TRBV5-5
abundance: many
j_gene: TRBJ2-2
CDR3aa: CASSPSLRGKSNTGELFF
CDR3nt: TGTGCCAGCAGCCCTTCTCTCAGGGGGAAGTCGAACACCGGGGAGCTGTTTTTT

d_gene: -
v_gene: TRBV6-2/TRBV6-3
abundance: many
j_gene: TRBJ1-1
CDR3aa: CASSYRGRAFF
CDR3nt: TGTGCCAGCAGTTACCGGGGTAGAGCTTTCTTT

d_gene: -
v_gene: TRBV6-1
abundance: many
j_gene: TRBJ1-1
CDR3aa: CASRRQNMNTEAFF
CDR3nt: TGTGCCAGCAGAAGACAGAACATGAACACTGAAGCTTTCTTT

d_gene: -
v_gene: TRBV5-5
abundance: -
j_gene: TRBJ2-5
CDR3aa: CASSHHWTVQETQYF
CDR3nt: TGTGCCAGCAGTCACCATTGGACAGTACAAGAGACCCAGTACTTC

d_gene: -
v_gene: TRBV5-6
abundance: -
j_gene: TRBJ1-2
CDR3aa: CASSPRTGGYTF
CDR3nt: TGTGCCAGCAGCCCCCGGACGGGGGGCTACACCTTC

d_gene: TRBD2
v_gene: TRBV29-1
abundance: few
j_gene: TRBJ2-5
CDR3aa: CSVEQLAGGHEETQYF
CDR3nt: TGCAGCGTTGAACAACTAGCGGGAGGCCATGAAGAGACCCAGTACTTC

d_gene: TRBD2
v_gene: TRBV20-1
abundance: -
j_gene: TRBJ2-5
CDR3aa: CSASGLAGGNYQETQYF
CDR3nt: TGCAGTGCTAGCGGACTAGCGGGAGGGAACTACCAAGAGACCCAGTACTTC

d_gene: -
v_gene: TRBV7-6
abundance: few
j_gene: TRBJ2-3
CDR3aa: CASSQQGLTDTQYF
CDR3nt: TGTGCCAGCAGCCAGCAAGGACTGACAGATACGCAGTATTTT

d_gene: -
v_gene: TRBV28
abundance: many
j_gene: TRBJ1-2
CDR3aa: CASSLNPRGVNYGYTF
CDR3nt: TGTGCCAGCAGTTTAAACCCCCGGGGGGTAAACTATGGCTACACCTTC

d_gene: -
v_gene: TRBV10-3
abundance: few
j_gene: TRBJ2-7
CDR3aa: CAISVTRGYEQYF
CDR3nt: TGTGCCATCAGTGTCACCAGGGGATACGAGCAGTACTTC

d_gene: -
v_gene: TRBV19
abundance: -
j_gene: TRBJ1-5
CDR3aa: CASSISGQTQQPQHF
CDR3nt: TGTGCCAGTAGTATAAGCGGACAAACTCAACAGCCCCAGCATTTT

d_gene: -
v_gene: TRBV3-1
abundance: many
j_gene: TRBJ2-1
CDR3aa: CASSPWGGGSSYNEQFF
CDR3nt: TGTGCCAGCAGCCCCTGGGGCGGAGGAAGCTCCTACAATGAGCAGTTCTTC

d_gene: -
v_gene: TRBV28
abundance: many
j_gene: TRBJ2-2
CDR3aa: CASSSHTGELFF
CDR3nt: TGTGCCAGCAGTTCCCACACCGGGGAGCTGTTTTTT

d_gene: -
v_gene: TRBV18
abundance: many
j_gene: TRBJ2-7
CDR3aa: CASSLGMETYEQYF
CDR3nt: TGTGCCAGCTCACTCGGTATGGAAACCTACGAGCAGTACTTC

d_gene: -
v_gene: TRBV30
abundance: few
j_gene: TRBJ2-3
CDR3aa: CAWGSFGDTQYF
CDR3nt: TGTGCCTGGGGGTCCTTTGGAGATACGCAGTATTTT

d_gene: -
v_gene: TRBV6-5
abundance: many
j_gene: TRBJ2-6
CDR3aa: CASSYWFQTAGANVLTF
CDR3nt: TGTGCCAGCAGTTACTGGTTTCAGACAGCTGGGGCCAACGTCCTGACTTTC

d_gene: TRBD2
v_gene: TRBV6-1
abundance: many
j_gene: TRBJ2-7
CDR3aa: CASSSLAGGGYEQYF
CDR3nt: TGTGCCAGCAGTTCACTAGCGGGAGGTGGCTACGAGCAGTACTTC

d_gene: TRBD1
v_gene: TRBV19
abundance: few
j_gene: TRBJ2-2
CDR3aa: CASSRTGQGVLGGGELFF
CDR3nt: TGTGCCAGTAGTAGAACGGGACAGGGGGTACTCGGTGGCGGGGAGCTGTTTTTT

d_gene: TRBD1
v_gene: TRBV7-4
abundance: many
j_gene: TRBJ2-7
CDR3aa: CASSFKRVGHWDRSYEQYF
CDR3nt: TGTGCCAGCAGCTTTAAGCGCGTGGGTCATTGGGACAGATCCTACGAGCAGTACTTC

d_gene: -
v_gene: TRBV12-3/TRBV12-4
abundance: many
j_gene: TRBJ2-2
CDR3aa: CASSFIRTGELFF
CDR3nt: TGTGCCAGCAGTTTTATCCGGACCGGGGAGCTGTTTTTT

d_gene: -
v_gene: TRBV28
abundance: many
j_gene: TRBJ2-7
CDR3aa: CASRIATSYEQYF
CDR3nt: TGTGCCAGCAGAATAGCGACCTCCTACGAGCAGTACTTC

d_gene: -
v_gene: TRBV7-4
abundance: many
j_gene: TRBJ2-7
CDR3aa: CASSPWTLHEQYF
CDR3nt: TGTGCCAGCAGCCCGTGGACACTTCACGAGCAGTACTTC

d_gene: TRBD1
v_gene: TRBV7-3
abundance: many
j_gene: TRBJ2-3
CDR3aa: CASSRGATGGTDTQYF
CDR3nt: TGTGCCAGCAGCCGAGGGGCGACAGGGGGCACAGATACGCAGTATTTT

d_gene: TRBD1
v_gene: TRBV7-9
abundance: many
j_gene: TRBJ2-4
CDR3aa: CASSPSRGRVQNIQYF
CDR3nt: TGTGCCAGCAGCCCAAGTAGGGGGCGCGTCCAAAACATTCAGTACTTC

d_gene: TRBD2
v_gene: TRBV14
abundance: few
j_gene: TRBJ2-7
CDR3aa: CASSPLSGRVGGYEQYF
CDR3nt: TGTGCCAGCAGTCCCCTCTCGGGGAGGGTAGGAGGCTACGAGCAGTACTTC

d_gene: -
v_gene: TRBV6-5
abundance: many
j_gene: TRBJ1-3
CDR3aa: CASSYGTNGNTIYF
CDR3nt: TGTGCCAGCAGTTACGGGACAAATGGAAACACCATATATTTT

d_gene: TRBD1
v_gene: TRBV5-1
abundance: -
j_gene: TRBJ2-5
CDR3aa: CASSISGTGRSWETQYF
CDR3nt: TGCGCCAGCAGCATATCCGGGACAGGACGGAGTTGGGAGACCCAGTACTTC

d_gene: -
v_gene: TRBV18
abundance: many
j_gene: TRBJ2-5
CDR3aa: CASSPVRSVGQETQYF
CDR3nt: TGTGCCAGCTCACCAGTAAGAAGCGTTGGCCAAGAGACCCAGTACTTC

d_gene: TRBD1
v_gene: TRBV7-9
abundance: -
j_gene: TRBJ2-5
CDR3aa: CASSHLSDRGSQYF
CDR3nt: TGTGCCAGCAGCCATCTATCGGACAGGGGATCCCAGTACTTC

d_gene: -
v_gene: TRBV12-3/TRBV12-4
abundance: many
j_gene: TRBJ2-3
CDR3aa: CASRPGKRLGGTQYF
CDR3nt: TGTGCCAGCAGGCCGGGGAAGCGGTTGGGTGGTACGCAGTATTTT

d_gene: -
v_gene: TRBV28
abundance: many
j_gene: TRBJ2-7
CDR3aa: CASTPLYGPYEQYF
CDR3nt: TGTGCCAGCACCCCCTTGTACGGTCCCTACGAGCAGTACTTC

d_gene: -
v_gene: TRBV2
abundance: -
j_gene: TRBJ1-1
CDR3aa: CASSERQLGTGAFF
CDR3nt: TGTGCCAGCAGTGAAAGACAGTTAGGAACCGGAGCTTTCTTT

d_gene: -
v_gene: TRBV9
abundance: few
j_gene: TRBJ2-2
CDR3aa: CASSVAGWSTGELFF
CDR3nt: TGTGCCAGCAGCGTAGCAGGGTGGAGCACCGGGGAGCTGTTTTTT

d_gene: -
v_gene: TRBV28
abundance: many
j_gene: TRBJ2-3
CDR3aa: CASRNTPDTQYF
CDR3nt: TGTGCCAGCAGGAATACCCCCGATACGCAGTATTTT

d_gene: TRBD2
v_gene: TRBV28
abundance: many
j_gene: TRBJ2-3
CDR3aa: CVANSGRNTDTQYF
CDR3nt: TGTGTGGCTAATAGCGGGAGAAACACAGATACGCAGTATTTT

d_gene: TRBD2
v_gene: TRBV20-1
abundance: many
j_gene: TRBJ2-5
CDR3aa: CSAGLAGETQYF
CDR3nt: TGCAGTGCTGGACTAGCGGGAGAGACCCAGTACTTC

d_gene: TRBD2
v_gene: TRBV7-9
abundance: many
j_gene: TRBJ2-7
CDR3aa: CASSLALGLAGPYEQYF
CDR3nt: TGTGCCAGCAGCTTAGCCCTCGGACTAGCGGGACCCTACGAGCAGTACTTC

d_gene: -
v_gene: TRBV7-3
abundance: many
j_gene: TRBJ2-2
CDR3aa: CASSQGLKNTGELFF
CDR3nt: TGTGCCAGCAGCCAAGGACTAAAGAACACCGGGGAGCTGTTTTTT